This T cell receptor beta chain was identified in a study of regulatory T cells in long-lasting Graves disease. Time point indicated: newly diagnosed GD, antithyroid drugs for less than 3 months. The TCR library was made from RNA extracted from PBMCs. iRepertoire HTBI primers and Arm-PCR of CDR3 regions built TCR beta libraries. MiXCR, applied by TCRdb to the multiplex PCR reads, yields one record per CDR3 protein. Among roughly 500,000 distinct CDR3 sequences listed, about 11% were seen once. Looked up from germline, CDR1 is SGDLS and CDR2 is YYNGEE. This CDR3 contains 13 residues. V was shortened by 4 bases and J by 3 bases, with 10 bases between the two germline ends. The same sample was also studied in work on T cells in Graves' hyperthyroidism and ophthalmopathy.

Material: peripheral blood mononuclear cells (PBMCs), obtained at new diagnosis, from a patient treated with antithyroid drugs. The receptor's source is a woman aged 25 to 39 with Graves disease. This chain uses TRBV9 with TRBJ2-5, with D possibly being TRBD2 (6 bases). This CDR3 reads CASSQQREETQYF. As DNA, the CDR3 is TGTGCCAGCAGCCAGCAGCGGGAAGAGACCCAGTACTTC. Looking up the rest from reference TRBV9 and TRBJ2-5 gives the full variable domain: DSGVTQTPKHLITATGQRVTLRCSPRSGDLSVYWYQQSLDQGLQFLIQYYNGEERAKGNILERFSAQQFPDLHSELNLSSLELGDSALYFCASSQQREETQYFGPGTRLLVL.